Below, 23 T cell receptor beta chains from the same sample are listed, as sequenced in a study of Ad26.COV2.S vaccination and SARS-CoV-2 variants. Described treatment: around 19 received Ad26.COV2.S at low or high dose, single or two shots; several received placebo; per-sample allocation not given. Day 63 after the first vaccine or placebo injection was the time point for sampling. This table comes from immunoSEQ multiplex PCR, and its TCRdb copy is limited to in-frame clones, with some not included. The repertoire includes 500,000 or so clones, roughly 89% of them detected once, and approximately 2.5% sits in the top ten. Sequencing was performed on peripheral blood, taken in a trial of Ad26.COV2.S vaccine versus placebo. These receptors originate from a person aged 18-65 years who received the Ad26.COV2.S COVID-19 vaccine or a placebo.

CDR3 bases: TGTGCCAGCAGCTTCGGGCCCTATGGGGCTGAAGCTTTCTTT. Encoded protein: CASSFGPYGAEAFF. The chain recombines TRBV7-9 with TRBJ1-1, with unresolved D. This CDR3 has 14 amino acids. V lost 3 bases, J lost 6 bases, and 14 bases lay in between. Per the germline V gene, CDR1 is SEHNR and CDR2 is FQNEAQ (reference sequence).

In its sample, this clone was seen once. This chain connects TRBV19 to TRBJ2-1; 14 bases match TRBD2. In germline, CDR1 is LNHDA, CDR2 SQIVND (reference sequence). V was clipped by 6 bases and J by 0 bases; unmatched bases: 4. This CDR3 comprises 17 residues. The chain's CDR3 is CASRTSGRASSYNEQFF. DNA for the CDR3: TGTGCCAGTAGGACTAGCGGGAGGGCAAGCTCCTACAATGAGCAGTTCTTC.

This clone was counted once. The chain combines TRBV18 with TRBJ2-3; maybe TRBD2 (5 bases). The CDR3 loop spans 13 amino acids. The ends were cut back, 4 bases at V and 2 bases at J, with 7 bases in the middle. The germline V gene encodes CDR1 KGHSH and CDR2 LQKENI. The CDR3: CASSRGVTDTQYF. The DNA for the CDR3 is TGTGCCAGCTCACGGGGAGTCACAGATACGCAGTATTTT.

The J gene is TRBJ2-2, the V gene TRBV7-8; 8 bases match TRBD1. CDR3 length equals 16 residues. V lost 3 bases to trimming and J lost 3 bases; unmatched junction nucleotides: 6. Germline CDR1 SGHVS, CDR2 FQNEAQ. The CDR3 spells CASSFGQGGYTGELFF. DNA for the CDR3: TGTGCCAGCAGCTTCGGACAGGGCGGATACACCGGGGAGCTGTTTTTT. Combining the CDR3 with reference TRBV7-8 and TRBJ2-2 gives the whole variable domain GAGVSQSPRYKVAKRGQDVALRCDPISGHVSLFWYQQALGQGPEFLTYFQNEAQLDKSGLPSDRFFAERPEGSVSTLKIQRTQQEDSAVYLCASSFGQGGYTGELFFGEGSRLTVL.

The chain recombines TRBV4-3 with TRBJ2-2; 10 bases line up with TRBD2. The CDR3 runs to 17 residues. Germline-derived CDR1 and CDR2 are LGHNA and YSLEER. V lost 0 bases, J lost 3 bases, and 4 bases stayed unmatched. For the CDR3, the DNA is TGCGCCAGCAGCCAAGAATCTAGCGGGAGTTACACCGGGGAGCTGTTTTTT. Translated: CASSQESSGSYTGELFF.

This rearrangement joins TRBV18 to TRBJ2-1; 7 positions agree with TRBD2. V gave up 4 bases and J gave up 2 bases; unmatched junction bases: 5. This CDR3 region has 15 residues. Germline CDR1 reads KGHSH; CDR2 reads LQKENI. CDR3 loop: CASSRGGDPYNEQFF. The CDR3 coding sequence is TGTGCCAGCTCACGGGGGGGGGACCCCTACAATGAGCAGTTCTTC.

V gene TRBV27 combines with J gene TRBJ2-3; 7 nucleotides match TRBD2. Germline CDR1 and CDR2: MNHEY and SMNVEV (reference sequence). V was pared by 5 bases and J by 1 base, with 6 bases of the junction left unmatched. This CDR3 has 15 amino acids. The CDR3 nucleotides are TGTGCCAGCAGTCCTAGCGGTTGGGGCACAGATACGCAGTATTTT. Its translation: CASSPSGWGTDTQYF.

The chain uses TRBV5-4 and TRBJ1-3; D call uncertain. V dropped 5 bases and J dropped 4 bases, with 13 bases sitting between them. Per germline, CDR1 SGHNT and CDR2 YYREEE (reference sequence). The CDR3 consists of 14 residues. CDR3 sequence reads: CASSLGREGNTIYF. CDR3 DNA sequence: TGTGCCAGCAGTTTAGGCCGGGAAGGAAACACCATATATTTT.

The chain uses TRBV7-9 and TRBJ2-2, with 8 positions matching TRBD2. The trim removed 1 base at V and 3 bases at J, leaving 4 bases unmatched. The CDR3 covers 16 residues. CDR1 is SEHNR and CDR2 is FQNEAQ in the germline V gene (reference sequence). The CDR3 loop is CASSLGVGGDTGELFF. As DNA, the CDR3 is TGTGCCAGCAGCTTAGGTGTCGGGGGGGACACCGGGGAGCTGTTTTTT.

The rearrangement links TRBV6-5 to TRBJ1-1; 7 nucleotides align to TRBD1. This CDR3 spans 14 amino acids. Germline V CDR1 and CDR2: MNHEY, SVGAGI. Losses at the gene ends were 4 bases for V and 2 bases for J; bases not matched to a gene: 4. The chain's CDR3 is CASSWDSQNTEAFF. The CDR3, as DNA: TGTGCCAGCAGTTGGGACAGCCAAAACACTGAAGCTTTCTTT.

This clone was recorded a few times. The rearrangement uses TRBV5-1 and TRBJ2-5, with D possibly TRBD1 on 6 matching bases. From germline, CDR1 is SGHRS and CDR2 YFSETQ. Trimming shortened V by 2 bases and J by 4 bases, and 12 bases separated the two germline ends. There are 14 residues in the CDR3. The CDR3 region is CASSLAGVVETQYF. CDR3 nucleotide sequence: TGCGCCAGCAGCTTAGCAGGGGTAGTAGAGACCCAGTACTTC.

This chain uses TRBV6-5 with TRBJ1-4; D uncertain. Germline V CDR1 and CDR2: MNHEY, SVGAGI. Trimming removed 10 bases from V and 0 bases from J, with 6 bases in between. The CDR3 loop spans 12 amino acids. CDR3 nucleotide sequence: TGTGCCACGCGGTCAACTAATGAAAAACTGTTTTTT. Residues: CATRSTNEKLFF.

The CDR3: CASSLGGTVQETQYF. CDR3 nucleotide sequence: TGTGCCAGCAGCTTAGGCGGGACAGTCCAAGAGACCCAGTACTTC. The chain couples TRBV7-2 to TRBJ2-5, with D possibly TRBD1 on 7 matching bases. The germline V and J ends were trimmed by 1 base and 1 base, with 10 bases remaining between them. This CDR3 region has 15 residues. Per the germline V gene, CDR1 is SGHTA and CDR2 is FQGNSA.

The CDR3 region is CASSPTYGPGELFF. The CDR3 nucleotides are TGCGCCAGCAGCCCTACCTATGGTCCCGGGGAGCTGTTTTTT. The chain recombines TRBV4-3 with TRBJ2-2; D uncertain. Germline V gives CDR1 LGHNA, CDR2 YSLEER. V lost 4 bases and J 6 bases, leaving 12 bases between the germline ends. CDR3 length equals 14 residues.

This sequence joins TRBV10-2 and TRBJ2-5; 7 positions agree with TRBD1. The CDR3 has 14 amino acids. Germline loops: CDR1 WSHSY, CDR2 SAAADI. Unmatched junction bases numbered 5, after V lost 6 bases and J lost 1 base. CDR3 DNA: TGCGCCAGCAGCCTCGGGACAGCCCAAGAGACCCAGTACTTC. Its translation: CASSLGTAQETQYF.

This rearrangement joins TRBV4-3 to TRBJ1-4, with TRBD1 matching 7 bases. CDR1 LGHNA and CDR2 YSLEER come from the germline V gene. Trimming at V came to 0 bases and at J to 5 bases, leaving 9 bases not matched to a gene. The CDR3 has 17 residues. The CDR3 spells CASSQDRRAGGNEKLFF. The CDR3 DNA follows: TGCGCCAGCAGCCAAGATAGAAGGGCAGGGGGAAATGAAAAACTGTTTTTT.

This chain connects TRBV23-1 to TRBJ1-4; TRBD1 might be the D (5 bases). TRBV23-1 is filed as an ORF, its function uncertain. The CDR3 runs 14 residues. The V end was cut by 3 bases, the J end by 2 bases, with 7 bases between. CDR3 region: CASSQAGTNEKLFF. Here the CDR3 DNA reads TGCGCCAGCAGTCAGGCAGGGACTAATGAAAAACTGTTTTTT.

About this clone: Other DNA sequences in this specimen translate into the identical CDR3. This CDR3 is CASSLGGDYGYTF. The CDR3, as DNA: TGTGCCAGCAGTTTAGGTGGGGACTATGGCTACACCTTC. The V call is TRBV12-3 or TRBV12-4, the J call TRBJ1-2, with D unclear. The CDR3 spans 13 residues. Trimming shortened V by 1 base and J by 3 bases, and 6 bases separated the two germline ends.

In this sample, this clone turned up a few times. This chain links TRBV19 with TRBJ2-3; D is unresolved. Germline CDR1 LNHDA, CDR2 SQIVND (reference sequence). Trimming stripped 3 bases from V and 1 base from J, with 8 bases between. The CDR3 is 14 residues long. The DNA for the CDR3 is TGTGCCAGTAGTATGTTTGCGGGCACAGATACGCAGTATTTT. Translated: CASSMFAGTDTQYF.

CDR3 sequence reads: CASSLAATPGNTIYF. The DNA of the CDR3 is TGTGCCAGCAGCTTAGCCGCAACCCCTGGAAACACCATATATTTT. V and J are TRBV7-2 and TRBJ1-3; the D is unclear. This CDR3 comprises 15 residues. Germline V gene data show CDR1 as SGHTA and CDR2 as FQGNSA. V lost 0 bases and J 2 bases, leaving 8 bases between the germline ends. The variable domain in full, completed from reference TRBV7-2 and TRBJ1-3, reads GAGVSQSPSNKVTEKGKDVELRCDPISGHTALYWYRQSLGQGLEFLIYFQGNSAPDKSGLPSDRFSAERTGGSVSTLTIQRTQQEDSAVYLCASSLAATPGNTIYFGEGSWLTVV.

CDR3 in amino acids: CASSIYREAFF. CDR3 bases: TGTGCCAGTAGTATTTACAGGGAAGCTTTCTTT. The V gene is TRBV19, the J gene TRBJ1-1; D possibly corresponds to TRBD1 (5 bases). This CDR3 is 11 amino acids long. The ends were cut back, 3 bases at V and 8 bases at J, with 7 bases in the middle. Germline CDR1 LNHDA, CDR2 SQIVND (reference sequence).

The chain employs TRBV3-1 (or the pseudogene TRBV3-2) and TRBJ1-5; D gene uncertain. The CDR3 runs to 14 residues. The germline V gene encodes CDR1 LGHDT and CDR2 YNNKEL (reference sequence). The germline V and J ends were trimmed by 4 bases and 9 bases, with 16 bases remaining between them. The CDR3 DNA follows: TGTGCCAGCAGCCTTTCCGGTCCCGGGCGGCCCCAGCATTTT. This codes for CASSLSGPGRPQHF.

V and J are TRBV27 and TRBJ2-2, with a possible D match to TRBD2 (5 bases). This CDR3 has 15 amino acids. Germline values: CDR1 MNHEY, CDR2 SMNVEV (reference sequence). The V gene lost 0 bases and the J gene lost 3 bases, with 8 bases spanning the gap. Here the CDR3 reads CASSLSGSYTGELFF. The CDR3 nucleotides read TGTGCCAGCAGTTTATCTGGGAGCTACACCGGGGAGCTGTTTTTT.